Sequencing of this T cell receptor beta chain was carried out in a study of Graves' ophthalmopathy and Graves' hyperthyroidism. Study results and caveats: Discriminating ophthalmopathy from stable hyperthyroidism, a 13-signature model attained a sensitivity of under 90% and a specificity of around 81%.

CDR3 regions of TCR beta were amplified from RNA transcripts. In the first round, RT-PCR was carried out with HTBI primers, and a multiplex PCR formed the second round. Via MiXCR, TCRdb re-called the multiplex PCR reads, giving one row per CDR3 protein. This table has about 620,000 distinct CDR3 sequences, around a fifth appearing once. A diagnosis was made from clinical symptoms together with serum thyroxine, TRAb, thyroid ultrasound and orbital computed tomography. PBMCs stemmed from around 9 ml of fresh peripheral blood. V dropped 8 bases and J dropped 4; count of bases not matched to a gene: 22. The CDR3 has 18 amino acids. This clonotype has just a few counts. Its antigen is still unknown.

Source material: peripheral blood. This sequence was found in a woman aged 18-35 years with stable Graves' hyperthyroidism. Some clones in this sample may be carry-over from other donors' samples. This sequence joins TRBV12-3 or TRBV12-4 and TRBJ2-7; TRBD2 agrees at 8 bases. The CDR3 loop is CASPPPGREDQSKYEQYF. The CDR3, as DNA: TGTGCCAGCCCACCACCGGGGCGGGAGGACCAATCGAAGTACGAGCAGTACTTC.